Sequencing of this T cell receptor beta chain was carried out in a study of cytomegalovirus exposure and HLA in healthy donors. The overall study: The 120 validation repertoires and the roughly 670 first-cohort repertoires shared a platform, a later analysis reported.

The ends were cut back, 8 bases at V and 3 bases at J, with 17 bases in the middle. Germline V gene lookup returns CDR1 MDHEN and CDR2 SYDVKM. This CDR3 comprises 14 residues. TCRdb's copy holds only in-frame clones and misses some; the assay was immunoSEQ multiplex PCR. The table lists roughly 68,000 clones, 96% of them singletons. The source is a woman aged 18-29 years in good health and CMV-seropositive. The chain links TRBV28 to TRBJ2-7; D ambiguous. What was sequenced was PBMCs. Here the CDR3 DNA reads TGTGCCAGCTCCCTTGTGACACGGCACTACGAGCAGTACTTC. Translation: CASSLVTRHYEQYF.